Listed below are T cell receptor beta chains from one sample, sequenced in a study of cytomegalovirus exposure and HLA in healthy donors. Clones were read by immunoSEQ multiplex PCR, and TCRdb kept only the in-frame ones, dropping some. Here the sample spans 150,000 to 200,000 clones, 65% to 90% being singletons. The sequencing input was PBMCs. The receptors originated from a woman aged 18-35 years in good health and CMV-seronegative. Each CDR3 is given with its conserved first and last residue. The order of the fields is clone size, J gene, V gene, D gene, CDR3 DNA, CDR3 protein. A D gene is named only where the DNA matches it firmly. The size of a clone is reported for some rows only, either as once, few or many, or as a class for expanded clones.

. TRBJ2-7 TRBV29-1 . TGCAGCGTTGTAGGGGCTTCCTACGAGCAGTACTTC CSVVGASYEQYF
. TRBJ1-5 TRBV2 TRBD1 TGTGCCAGCCGGGACAGGGGGCTCGATCAGCCCCAGCATTTT CASRDRGLDQPQHF
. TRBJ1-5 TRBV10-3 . TGTGCCATCAGCGAGGGGGGCAGTGGGCGATTTGGGTTATATAGCAATCAGCCCCAGCATTTT CAISEGGSGRFGLYSNQPQHF
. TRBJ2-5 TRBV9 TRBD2 TGTGCCAGCAGCGTCGGGACTAGCGGGTTCCAAGAGACCCAGTACTTC CASSVGTSGFQETQYF
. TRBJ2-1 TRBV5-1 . TGCGCCAGCAGCTTGGTAGGGGGCTCCTACAATGAGCAGTTCTTC CASSLVGGSYNEQFF
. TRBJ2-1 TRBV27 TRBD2 TGTGCCAGCAGCAAACTAGCGGGAGGCCTTCTGGAGCAGTTCTTC CASSKLAGGLLEQFF
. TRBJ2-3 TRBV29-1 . TGCAGCGTTGAGACCGGGGTCGACACAGATACGCAGTATTTT CSVETGVDTDTQYF
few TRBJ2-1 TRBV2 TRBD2 TGTGCCAGCAGTCTAGCGGGGGGGCCTTGGAATGAGCAGTTCTTC CASSLAGGPWNEQFF
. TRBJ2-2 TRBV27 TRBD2 TGTGCCAGCAGGCGCGGGAGGGCGAACGGGGAGCTGTTTTTT CASRRGRANGELFF
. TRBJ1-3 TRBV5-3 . TGTGCCGAAACTTTAGCCGGGGTGCCCACCATATATTTT CAETLAGVPTIYF
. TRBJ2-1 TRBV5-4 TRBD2 TGTGCCAGCAGCTTGGGCTCGTTGACTAGCGGGATGGGGCAGTTCTTC CASSLGSLTSGMGQFF
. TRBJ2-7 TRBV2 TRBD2 TGTGCCAGCAAAGGACTAGCGTTAAACGAGCAGTACTTC CASKGLALNEQYF
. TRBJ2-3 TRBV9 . TGTGCCAGCAGCCTAGACTCTAGCAGACGCACAGATACGCAGTATTTT CASSLDSSRRTDTQYF
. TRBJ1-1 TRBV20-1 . TGCAGTGCTAGGGCAGGACTTGAAGCTTTCTTT CSARAGLEAFF
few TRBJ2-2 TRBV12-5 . TGTGCTAGTGGTTTGTCAGACAGGAAGATCCACACCGGGGAGCTGTTTTTT CASGLSDRKIHTGELFF
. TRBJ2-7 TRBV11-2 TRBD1 TGTGCCAGCAGCTTAGAACGGACAGGGTTCTACGAGCAGTACTTC CASSLERTGFYEQYF
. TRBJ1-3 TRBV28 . TGTGCCAGCAGTTTAGGGGGCCGGGGACCAGGTCGGAATGGAAACACCATATATTTT CASSLGGRGPGRNGNTIYF
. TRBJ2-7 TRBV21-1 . TGTGCCAGCAGCATTAGAACTGGGCAGGGTTTATACGAGCAGTACTTC CASSIRTGQGLYEQYF
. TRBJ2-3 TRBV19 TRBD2 TGTGCCGCGAGCGCTGCGGGAGGCCCAGCAGATACGCAGTATTTT CAASAAGGPADTQYF
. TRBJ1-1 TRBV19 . TGTGCCAGTAGTATAGCCCCCGTGTTTGTGAGGGTTAGTACTGAAGCTTTCTTT CASSIAPVFVRVSTEAFF
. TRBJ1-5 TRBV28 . TGTGCCAGCAGTTCCACAGGGATCCCCTCCCATCAGCCCCAGCATTTT CASSSTGIPSHQPQHF
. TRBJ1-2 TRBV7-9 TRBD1 TGTGCCAGCAGTCAGGGACAGGTTAACTATGGCTACACCTTC CASSQGQVNYGYTF
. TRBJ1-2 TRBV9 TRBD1 TGTGCCAGCACAGGGGGCAGGTATGGCTACACCTTC CASTGGRYGYTF